This T cell receptor beta chain was observed in a study of blood T cell repertoires in COVID-19. The wider study: PBMCs, B-cell-depleted T cells, or T cells provided the cDNA or gDNA that made up the material.

The CDR3 has 15 residues. With 4 bases clipped from V and 1 base from J, the junction kept 4 bases outside the gene matches. The V gene's germline CDR1 is SGHDN and CDR2 FVKESK. In the original analysis: Amplification of reference gene primers was used by the study to estimate nucleated cell counts. TCRdb's table, derived via immunoSEQ multiplex PCR, lists solely in-frame clones and lacks some. The V and J calls and clone size are taken from that table; D and trimming were inferred from the DNA. The sample has around 220,000 clones, 87% seen once. The TCR comes from a man aged 40-49 years with active or convalescent COVID-19. V is TRBV14 and J is TRBJ1-1, with 9 bases that match TRBD1. Sequenced material: peripheral blood. CDR3 amino acids: CASSLWTGANTEAFF. CDR3 nucleotides: TGTGCCAGCAGCCTCTGGACAGGGGCGAACACTGAAGCTTTCTTT.